A single sample gave rise to the 21 T cell receptor beta chains below, sequenced in a study of T-cell memory formation after mild COVID-19. TCRdb ran MiXCR on the 5' RACE reads and lists one entry per CDR3 protein. In the table there are 95,000 to 120,000 distinct CDR3 sequences, roughly 19% of which are singletons. Sequencing used PBMCs or a T cell subset sorted from them (not recorded which). The receptors originated from a man between 18 and 29 years old who had mild COVID-19 (a few samples of this study predate the infection). Cell type and time point are not known.

This clonotype was seen a handful of times. V usage is TRBV5-1 and J usage is TRBJ2-4, with D unresolved. The germline gives CDR1 SGHRS, CDR2 YFSETQ. The germline V and J ends were trimmed by 2 bases and 1 base, with 7 bases remaining between them. The CDR3 totals 14 residues. The CDR3 region is CASSLGSAKNIQYF. The CDR3 region has the DNA TGCGCCAGCAGCTTAGGGTCCGCCAAAAACATTCAGTACTTC.

This clonotype was observed a handful of times. The CDR3 sequence is CATSRGGGNEQFF. DNA of the CDR3: TGTGCCACCAGCAGAGGAGGGGGGAATGAGCAGTTCTTC. This sequence joins TRBV15 and TRBJ2-1; TRBD1 or TRBD2 may be the D gene (6 bases each). Germline-derived CDR1 and CDR2 are LNHNV and YYDKDF (reference sequence). The CDR3 totals 13 residues. Trimming removed 1 base from V and 7 bases from J, with 8 bases in between.

V usage is TRBV6-2 or TRBV6-3 and J usage is TRBJ1-5; no reliable D call. CDR1 is MNHEY and CDR2 is SVGEGT in the germline V gene. The CDR3 extends over 15 amino acids. Between the trimmed V and J ends, which lost 4 bases and 3 bases, there was a span of 13 bases. CDR3 loop: CASSSVRQPNQPQHF. CDR3 nucleotide sequence: TGTGCCAGCAGTTCCGTCCGGCAGCCCAATCAGCCCCAGCATTTT.

In this sample, this clonotype turned up a few times. CDR3 sequence (DNA): TGCGCCAGCAGCCAAGGCTACCAACCCGATTCACCCCTCCACTTT. It translates to CASSQGYQPDSPLHF. This chain connects TRBV4-3 to TRBJ1-6; D is unresolved. The CDR3 totals 15 residues. V lost 1 base and J lost 8, with 12 bases in between. Germline values: CDR1 LGHNA, CDR2 YSLEER.

Only a few counts were recorded for this clonotype. The chain has TRBV10-3 and TRBJ1-2; 9 positions agree with TRBD1. Germline CDR1 is ENHRY and CDR2 is SYGVKD. J gave up 8 bases and V 3 bases, and 13 bases lay outside the gene matches. This CDR3 spans 16 amino acids. Here the CDR3 DNA reads TGTGCCATCAGTGACTCCGGGACAGGGTTTTCCCACGGCTACACCTTC. Translating gives CAISDSGTGFSHGYTF.

V usage is TRBV11-2 and J usage is TRBJ2-5; TRBD1 matches at 7 bases. CDR1 and CDR2 (germline): SGHAT, FQNNGV. This CDR3 spans 13 amino acids. The V and J ends lost 3 bases and 4 bases, in that order; junction bases with no gene match: 2. The CDR3 reads CASSFQGVETQYF. The CDR3 bases are TGTGCCAGCAGCTTTCAGGGGGTAGAGACCCAGTACTTC.

This clonotype has a single count. The chain couples TRBV4-1 to TRBJ2-2; a possible D gene is TRBD1 (6 bases). Trimming shortened V by 4 bases and J by 1 base, and 19 bases separated the two germline ends. CDR3 length equals 18 residues. Germline loops: CDR1 MGHRA, CDR2 YSYEKL. CDR3 loop: CASSRVQGLGRNTGELFF. CDR3 nucleotide sequence: TGCGCCAGCAGCCGAGTACAGGGTTTGGGACGGAACACCGGGGAGCTGTTTTTT.

V is TRBV6-6 and J is TRBJ1-4; the D is unclear. The CDR3 is 10 residues long. V gave up 6 bases and J gave up 10 bases, with 6 bases separating them. Germline CDR1 reads MNHNY; CDR2 reads SVGAGI (reference sequence). The CDR3 coding sequence is TGTGCCAGCAGCGGGGTAAAACTGTTTTTT. Amino acids: CASSGVKLFF.

This clonotype was found a few times. The genes are TRBV30 and TRBJ2-7; D uncertain. Deletions cut 0 bases from V and 10 bases from J, with 10 bases between. The CDR3 has 11 residues. Germline CDR1 and CDR2: GTSNPN and SVGIG (reference sequence). CDR3 sequence (DNA): TGTGCCTGGAGTGTACGAGAGGCACAGTACTTC. Its protein product is CAWSVREAQYF.

The chain recombines TRBV7-2 with TRBJ2-7; 7 bases agree with TRBD1. The CDR3 has 14 amino acids. The V gene's germline CDR1 is SGHTA and CDR2 FQGNSA. V lost 2 bases, J lost 2 bases, and 3 bases stayed unmatched. The CDR3: CASSLNRGTYEQYF. CDR3 nucleotides: TGTGCCAGCAGCTTAAACAGGGGTACCTACGAGCAGTACTTC.

This clonotype was picked up a small number of times. The chain uses TRBV7-9 and TRBJ2-5; no reliable D call. V lost 4 bases and J lost 4, with 22 bases in between. Germline loops: CDR1 SEHNR, CDR2 FQNEAQ (reference sequence). The CDR3 has 17 residues. CDR3 amino acids: CASSSDRNFRLGETQYF. The CDR3 DNA is TGTGCCAGCAGCTCGGACCGGAATTTTCGACTGGGAGAGACCCAGTACTTC. Supplemented by reference TRBV7-9 and TRBJ2-5, the full variable domain reads DTGVSQNPRHKITKRGQNVTFRCDPISEHNRLYWYRQTLGQGPEFLTYFQNEAQLEKSRLLSDRFSAERPKGSFSTLEIQRTEQGDSAMYLCASSSDRNFRLGETQYFGPGTRLLVL.

The V and J genes are TRBV10-3 and TRBJ2-1; D remains ambiguous. Germline-derived CDR1 and CDR2 are ENHRY and SYGVKD. V shed 8 bases and J shed 1 base, with 12 bases lying between them. The CDR3 consists of 14 residues. For the CDR3, the DNA is TGTGCCATCTCGCCGACAAGTTCCTACAATGAGCAGTTCTTC. Its protein product is CAISPTSSYNEQFF.

This clonotype was observed a few times. The rearrangement joins TRBV5-1 to TRBJ2-5; 8 bases are shared with TRBD1. V gave up 4 bases and J gave up 5 bases; unmatched junction bases: 13. The germline V gene has CDR1 SGHRS and CDR2 YFSETQ. The length of the CDR3 is 16 residues. CDR3 DNA: TGCGCCAGCAGCCAAACTGGACAGGGAGGAGAGGAGACCCAGTACTTC. Amino acids: CASSQTGQGGEETQYF.

This clonotype has a handful of counts. The chain has TRBV12-3 or TRBV12-4 and TRBJ2-2; the D call may be TRBD1 or TRBD2 (6 bases each). Trimming stripped 3 bases from V and 1 base from J, with 12 bases between. This CDR3 region has 16 residues. Here the CDR3 DNA reads TGTGCCAGCAGTTTGGGGGCCGGGAGGAACACCGGGGAGCTGTTTTTT. Translating gives CASSLGAGRNTGELFF.

This clonotype was picked up a small number of times. The chain recombines TRBV11-2 with TRBJ2-5, with TRBD2 matching over 14 bases. V shed 5 bases, J shed 1 base, and the junction held 6 bases outside the gene matches. CDR3 length equals 17 residues. Germline V CDR1 and CDR2: SGHAT, FQNNGV. CDR3 DNA sequence: TGTGCCAGCAGCCAAGGGACTAGCGGGGGAACCCAAGAGACCCAGTACTTC. Encoded protein: CASSQGTSGGTQETQYF.

V usage is TRBV10-2 and J usage is TRBJ1-2; 9 positions agree with TRBD1. The V gene's germline CDR1 is WSHSY and CDR2 SAAADI. This CDR3 comprises 12 residues. V was clipped by 6 bases and J by 6 bases; unmatched bases: 2. This chain's CDR3 is CASSTGGHGYTF. The CDR3 DNA follows: TGCGCCAGCAGCACAGGGGGCCATGGCTACACCTTC.

The V call is TRBV20-1, the J call TRBJ1-1; D remains unclear. This CDR3 spans 12 amino acids. V was clipped by 6 bases and J by 1 base, with 9 bases between them. Germline loops: CDR1 DFQATT, CDR2 SNEGSKA (reference sequence). CDR3 sequence: CSALVENTEAFF. CDR3 nucleotides: TGCAGTGCCCTCGTCGAGAACACTGAAGCTTTCTTT.

This clonotype was found many times. The chain combines TRBV20-1 with TRBJ2-3; 12 positions agree with TRBD2. CDR1 DFQATT and CDR2 SNEGSKA come from the germline V gene (reference sequence). V dropped 5 bases and J dropped 6; count of bases not matched to a gene: 3. The CDR3 is made up of 13 amino acids. The DNA of the CDR3 is TGCAGTGCTGCCGGGACTAGCGGGGATACGCAGTATTTT. This sequence encodes CSAAGTSGDTQYF.

The chain combines TRBV18 with TRBJ2-6; no reliable D call. Germline V gene data show CDR1 as KGHSH and CDR2 as LQKENI. Trimming took off 2 bases at V and 2 bases at J, with 10 bases between the two ends. CDR3 size: 16 residues. CDR3 amino acids: CASSPYFGAGANVLTF. CDR3 nucleotides: TGTGCCAGCTCACCATACTTTGGGGCTGGGGCCAACGTCCTGACTTTC. The full variable domain, rest sourced from reference TRBV18 and TRBJ2-6, is NAGVMQNPRHLVRRRGQEARLRCSPMKGHSHVYWYRQLPEEGLKFMVYLQKENIIDESGMPKERFSAEFPKEGPSILRIQQVVRGDSAAYFCASSPYFGAGANVLTFGAGSRLTVL.

This clonotype was seen a few times. The CDR3 region is CASSLEVSETQYF. The CDR3 nucleotides are TGTGCCAGCAGCCTAGAAGTAAGCGAGACCCAGTACTTC. V is TRBV4-2 and J is TRBJ2-5; D not resolved. The CDR3 extends over 13 amino acids. Germline assignment: CDR1 LGHNA and CDR2 YNFKEQ. The ends were cut back, 4 bases at V and 5 bases at J, with 11 bases in the middle.

The V and J genes are TRBV4-3 and TRBJ2-6; no clear D. Germline CDR1 reads LGHNA; CDR2 reads YSLEER. This CDR3 contains 15 residues. Trimming removed 4 bases from V and 0 bases from J, with 7 bases in between. The CDR3: CASSPRISGANVLTF. CDR3 DNA: TGCGCCAGCAGCCCCCGAATCTCTGGGGCCAACGTCCTGACTTTC.